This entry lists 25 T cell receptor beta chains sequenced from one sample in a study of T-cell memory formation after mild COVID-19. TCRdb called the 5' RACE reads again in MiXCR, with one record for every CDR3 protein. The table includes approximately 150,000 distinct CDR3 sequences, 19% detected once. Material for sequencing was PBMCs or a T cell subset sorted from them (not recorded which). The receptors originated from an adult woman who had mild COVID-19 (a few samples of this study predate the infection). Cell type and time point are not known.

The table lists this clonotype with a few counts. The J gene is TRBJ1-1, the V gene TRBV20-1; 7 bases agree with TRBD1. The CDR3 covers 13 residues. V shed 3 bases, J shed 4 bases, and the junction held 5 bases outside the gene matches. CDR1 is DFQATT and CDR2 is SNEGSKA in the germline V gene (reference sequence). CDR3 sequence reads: CSARGGTATEAFF. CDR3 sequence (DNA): TGCAGTGCTAGGGGCGGGACAGCCACTGAAGCTTTCTTT.

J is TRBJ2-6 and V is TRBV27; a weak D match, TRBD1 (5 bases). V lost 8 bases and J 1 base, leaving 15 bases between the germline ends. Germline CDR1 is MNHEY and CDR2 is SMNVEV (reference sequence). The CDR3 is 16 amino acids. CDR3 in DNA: TGTGCCAGCCCTACAAGCGCAGGGTCTGGGGCCAACGTCCTGACTTTC. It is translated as CASPTSAGSGANVLTF.

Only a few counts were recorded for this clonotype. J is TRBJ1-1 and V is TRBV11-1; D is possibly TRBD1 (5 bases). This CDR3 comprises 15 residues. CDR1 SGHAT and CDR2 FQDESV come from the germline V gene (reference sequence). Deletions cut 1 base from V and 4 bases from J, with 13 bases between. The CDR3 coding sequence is TGTGCCAGCAGCTTAGTCGGGGGTAGGAGCACTGAAGCTTTCTTT. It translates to CASSLVGGRSTEAFF.

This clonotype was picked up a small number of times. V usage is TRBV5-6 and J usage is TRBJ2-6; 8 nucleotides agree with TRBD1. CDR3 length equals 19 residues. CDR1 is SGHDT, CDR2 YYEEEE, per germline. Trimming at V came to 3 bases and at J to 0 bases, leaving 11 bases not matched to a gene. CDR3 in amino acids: CASSSPRGLFSSGANVLTF. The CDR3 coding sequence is TGTGCCAGCAGCTCACCCAGGGGGCTGTTCTCCTCTGGGGCCAACGTCCTGACTTTC. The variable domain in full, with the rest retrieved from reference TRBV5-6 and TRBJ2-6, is DAGVTQSPTHLIKTRGQQVTLRCSPKSGHDTVSWYQQALGQGPQFIFQYYEEEERQRGNFPDRFSGHQFPNYSSELNVNALLLGDSALYLCASSSPRGLFSSGANVLTFGAGSRLTVL.

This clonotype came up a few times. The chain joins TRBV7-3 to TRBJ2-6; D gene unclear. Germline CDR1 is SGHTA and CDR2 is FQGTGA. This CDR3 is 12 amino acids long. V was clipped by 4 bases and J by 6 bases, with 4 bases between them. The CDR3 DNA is TGTGCCAGCAGCTCGGAGGCCAACGTCCTGACTTTC. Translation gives CASSSEANVLTF.

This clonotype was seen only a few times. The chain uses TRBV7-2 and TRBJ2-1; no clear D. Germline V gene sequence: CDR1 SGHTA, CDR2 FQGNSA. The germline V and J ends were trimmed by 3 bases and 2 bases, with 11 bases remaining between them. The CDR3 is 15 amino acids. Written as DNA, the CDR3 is TGTGCCAGCAGCTTCCGGGTCCCAGCCTACAATGAGCAGTTCTTC. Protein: CASSFRVPAYNEQFF.

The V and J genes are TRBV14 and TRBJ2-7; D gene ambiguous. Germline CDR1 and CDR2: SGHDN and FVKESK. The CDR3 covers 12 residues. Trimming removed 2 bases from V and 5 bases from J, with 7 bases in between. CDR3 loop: CASSQWVDEQYF. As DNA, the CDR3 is TGTGCCAGCAGCCAATGGGTTGACGAGCAGTACTTC. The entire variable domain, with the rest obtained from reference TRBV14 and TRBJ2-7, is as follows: EAGVTQFPSHSVIEKGQTVTLRCDPISGHDNLYWYRRVMGKEIKFLLHFVKESKQDESGMPNNRFLAERTGGTYSTLKVQPAELEDSGVYFCASSQWVDEQYFGPGTRLTVT.

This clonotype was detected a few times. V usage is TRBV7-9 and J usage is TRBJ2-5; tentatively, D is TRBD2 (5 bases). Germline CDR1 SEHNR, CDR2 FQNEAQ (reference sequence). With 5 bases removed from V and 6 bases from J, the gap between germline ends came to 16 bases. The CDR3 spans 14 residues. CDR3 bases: TGTGCCAGCAGCCTCCCTGTCCGGGGTCAGACCCAGTACTTC. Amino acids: CASSLPVRGQTQYF.

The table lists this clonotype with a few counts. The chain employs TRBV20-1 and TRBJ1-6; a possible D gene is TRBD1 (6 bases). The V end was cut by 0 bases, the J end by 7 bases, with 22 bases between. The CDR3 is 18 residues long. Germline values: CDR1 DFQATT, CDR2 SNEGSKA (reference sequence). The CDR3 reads CSARDIRVGGIPNSPLHF. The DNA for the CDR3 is TGCAGTGCTAGAGATATCAGGGTAGGGGGGATACCCAATTCACCCCTCCACTTT.

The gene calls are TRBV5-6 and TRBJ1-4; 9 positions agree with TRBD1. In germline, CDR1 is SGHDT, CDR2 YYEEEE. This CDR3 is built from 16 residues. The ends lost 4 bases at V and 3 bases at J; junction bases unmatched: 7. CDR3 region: CASSLLQGAANEKLFF. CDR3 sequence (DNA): TGTGCCAGCAGCCTACTACAGGGGGCAGCTAATGAAAAACTGTTTTTT.

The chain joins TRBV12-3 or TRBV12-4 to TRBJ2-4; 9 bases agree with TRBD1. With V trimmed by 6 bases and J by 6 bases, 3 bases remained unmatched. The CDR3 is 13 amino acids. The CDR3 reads CASSSTGGNIQYF. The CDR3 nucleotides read TGTGCCAGCAGCTCGACAGGGGGAAACATTCAGTACTTC.

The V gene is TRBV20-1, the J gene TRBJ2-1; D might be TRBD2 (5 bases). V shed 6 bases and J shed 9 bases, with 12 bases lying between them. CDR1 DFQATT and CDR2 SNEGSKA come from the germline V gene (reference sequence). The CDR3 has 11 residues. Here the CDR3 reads CSAQGSGEQFF. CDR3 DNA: TGCAGTGCCCAAGGGAGCGGTGAGCAGTTCTTC.

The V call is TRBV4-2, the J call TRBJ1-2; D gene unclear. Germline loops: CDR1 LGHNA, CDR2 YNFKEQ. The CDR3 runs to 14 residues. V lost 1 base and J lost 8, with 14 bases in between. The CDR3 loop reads CASSQVTERGGYTF. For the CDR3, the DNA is TGTGCCAGCAGCCAAGTTACGGAGAGAGGCGGCTACACCTTC.

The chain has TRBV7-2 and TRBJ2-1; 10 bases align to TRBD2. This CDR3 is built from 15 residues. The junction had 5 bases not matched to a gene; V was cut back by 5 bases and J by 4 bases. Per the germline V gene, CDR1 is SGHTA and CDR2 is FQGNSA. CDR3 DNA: TGTGCCAGCAGCCCGGAGCGGGGGGGGTACAATGAGCAGTTCTTC. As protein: CASSPERGGYNEQFF.

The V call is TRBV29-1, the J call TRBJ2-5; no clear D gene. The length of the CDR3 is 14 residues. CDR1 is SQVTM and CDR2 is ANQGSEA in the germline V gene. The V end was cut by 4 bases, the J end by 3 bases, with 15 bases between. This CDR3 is CSVAQSIAKETQYF. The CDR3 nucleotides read TGCAGCGTTGCCCAGTCAATCGCCAAAGAGACCCAGTACTTC.

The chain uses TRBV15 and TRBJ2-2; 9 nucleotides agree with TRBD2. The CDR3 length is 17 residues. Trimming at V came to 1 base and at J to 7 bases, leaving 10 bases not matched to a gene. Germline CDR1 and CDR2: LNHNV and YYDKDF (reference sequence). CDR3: CATSRGYAGGPNGELFF. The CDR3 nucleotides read TGTGCCACCAGCAGAGGGTATGCGGGAGGGCCCAACGGGGAGCTGTTTTTT.

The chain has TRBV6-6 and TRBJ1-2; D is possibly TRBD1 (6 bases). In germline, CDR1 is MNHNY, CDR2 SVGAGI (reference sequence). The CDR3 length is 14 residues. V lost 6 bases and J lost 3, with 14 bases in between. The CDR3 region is CASRDSLTHYGYTF. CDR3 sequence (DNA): TGTGCCAGCAGGGACAGCCTGACCCACTATGGCTACACCTTC.

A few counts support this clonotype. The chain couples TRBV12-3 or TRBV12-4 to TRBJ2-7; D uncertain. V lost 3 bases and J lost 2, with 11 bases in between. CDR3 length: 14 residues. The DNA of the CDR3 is TGTGCCAGCAGTTTCCGCAGAGCTACCTACGAGCAGTACTTC. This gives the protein CASSFRRATYEQYF.

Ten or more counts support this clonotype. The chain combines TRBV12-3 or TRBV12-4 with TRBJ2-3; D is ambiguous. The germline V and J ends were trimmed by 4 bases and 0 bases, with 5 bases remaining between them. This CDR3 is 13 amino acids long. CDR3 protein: CASSYPSTDTQYF. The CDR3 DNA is TGTGCCAGCAGTTACCCTAGCACAGATACGCAGTATTTT.

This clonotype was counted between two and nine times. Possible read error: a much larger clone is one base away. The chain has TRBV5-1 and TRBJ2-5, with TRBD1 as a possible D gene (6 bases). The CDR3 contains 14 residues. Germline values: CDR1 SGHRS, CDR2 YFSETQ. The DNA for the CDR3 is TGCGCCAGCAGCTTGGACAGGGAAGGAGAGATCCAGTACTTC. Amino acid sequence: CASSLDREGEIQYF.

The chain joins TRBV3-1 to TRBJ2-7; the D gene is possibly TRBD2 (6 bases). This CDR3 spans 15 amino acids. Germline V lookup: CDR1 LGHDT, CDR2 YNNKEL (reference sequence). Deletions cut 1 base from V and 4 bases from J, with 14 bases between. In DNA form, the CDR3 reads TGTGCCAGCAGCCAAGTTCTGGGGGGTAGGTACGAGCAGTACTTC. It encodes CASSQVLGGRYEQYF.

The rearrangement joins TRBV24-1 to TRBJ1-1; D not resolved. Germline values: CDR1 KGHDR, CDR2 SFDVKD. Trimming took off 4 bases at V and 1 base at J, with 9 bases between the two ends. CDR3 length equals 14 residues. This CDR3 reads CATSDGVWNTEAFF. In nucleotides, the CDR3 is TGTGCCACCAGTGACGGGGTTTGGAACACTGAAGCTTTCTTT.

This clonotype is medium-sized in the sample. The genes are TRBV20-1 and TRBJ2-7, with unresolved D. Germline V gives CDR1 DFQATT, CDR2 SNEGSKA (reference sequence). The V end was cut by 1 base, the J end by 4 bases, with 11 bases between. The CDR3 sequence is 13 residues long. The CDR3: CSARGSYIYEQYF. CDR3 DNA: TGCAGTGCTAGAGGGTCCTACATTTACGAGCAGTACTTC.

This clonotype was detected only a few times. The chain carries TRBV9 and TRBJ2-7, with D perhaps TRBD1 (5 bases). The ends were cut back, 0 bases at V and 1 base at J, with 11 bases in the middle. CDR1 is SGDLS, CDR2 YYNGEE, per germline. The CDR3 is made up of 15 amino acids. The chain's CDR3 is CASSVATGPSYEQYF. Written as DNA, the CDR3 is TGTGCCAGCAGCGTAGCTACAGGCCCTTCCTACGAGCAGTACTTC.

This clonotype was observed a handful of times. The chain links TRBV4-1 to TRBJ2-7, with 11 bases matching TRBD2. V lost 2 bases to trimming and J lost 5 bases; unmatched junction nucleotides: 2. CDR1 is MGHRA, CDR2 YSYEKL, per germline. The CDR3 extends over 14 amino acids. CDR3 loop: CASSQLAGGNEQYF. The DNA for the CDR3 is TGCGCCAGCAGCCAACTAGCGGGGGGAAACGAGCAGTACTTC.